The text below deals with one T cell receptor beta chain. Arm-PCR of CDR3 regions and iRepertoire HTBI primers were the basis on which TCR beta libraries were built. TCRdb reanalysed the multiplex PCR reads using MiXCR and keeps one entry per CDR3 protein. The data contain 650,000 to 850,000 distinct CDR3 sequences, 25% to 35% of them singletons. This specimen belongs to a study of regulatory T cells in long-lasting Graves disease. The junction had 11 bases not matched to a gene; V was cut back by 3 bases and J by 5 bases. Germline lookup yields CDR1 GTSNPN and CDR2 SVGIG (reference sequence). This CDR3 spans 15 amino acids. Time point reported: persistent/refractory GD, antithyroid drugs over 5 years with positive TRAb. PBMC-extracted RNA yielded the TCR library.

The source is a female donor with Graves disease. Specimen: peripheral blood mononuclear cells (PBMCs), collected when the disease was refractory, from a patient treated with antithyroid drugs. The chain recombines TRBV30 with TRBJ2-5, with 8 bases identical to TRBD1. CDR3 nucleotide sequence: TGTGCCTGGAGCTCCGGGACAGGTGCCCGGGAGACCCAGTACTTC. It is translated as CAWSSGTGARETQYF.